The 10 T cell receptor beta chains below were found in one sample sequenced in a study of blood T cell repertoires in COVID-19. Produced via immunoSEQ multiplex PCR; TCRdb's table is partial and in-frame only. The sample lists about 120,000 clones, roughly 80% seen once, with more than 9% in the top ten. The sequencing input was peripheral blood. The receptors were sampled from a human donor in a cohort sampled during active COVID-19.

The V and J genes are TRBV3-1 (or the pseudogene TRBV3-2) and TRBJ2-3, with D possibly TRBD2 on 6 matching bases. Germline assignment: CDR1 LGHDT and CDR2 YNNKEL (reference sequence). This CDR3 is 14 amino acids long. The V end lost 2 bases, the J end lost 2 bases, and 8 bases lay between the germline ends. The chain's CDR3 is CASSQLAATDTQYF. The CDR3 DNA reads TGTGCCAGCAGCCAATTAGCGGCCACAGATACGCAGTATTTT.

The CDR3, as DNA: TGTGCCAGTAGCTCGAGCACTGAAGCTTTCTTT. Residues: CASSSSTEAFF. The chain employs TRBV19 and TRBJ1-1; no clear D. The CDR3 consists of 11 residues. Germline CDR1 and CDR2: LNHDA and SQIVND (reference sequence). V dropped 6 bases and J dropped 4 bases, with 6 bases sitting between them.

V and J are TRBV7-2 and TRBJ1-1; possible D gene TRBD1, 5 bases. CDR3 length: 15 amino acids. Trimming left V 0 bases short and J 4 bases short, with 12 bases between. Germline CDR1 is SGHTA and CDR2 is FQGNSA. The chain's CDR3 is CASSLASPGSTEAFF. CDR3 nucleotides: TGTGCCAGCAGCTTAGCGTCCCCAGGGTCCACTGAAGCTTTCTTT.

J is TRBJ1-1 and V is TRBV7-9, with TRBD1 matching 7 bases. Germline V gives CDR1 SEHNR, CDR2 FQNEAQ (reference sequence). The CDR3 consists of 14 residues. With V trimmed by 3 bases and J by 3 bases, 4 bases remained unmatched. The CDR3 DNA reads as TGTGCCAGCAGCTTCTCGGGACAGCACACTGAAGCTTTCTTT. It yields the protein CASSFSGQHTEAFF.

This clone was counted a single time. J is TRBJ2-3 and V is TRBV10-3; 15 nucleotides agree with TRBD2. J lost 5 bases, V lost 8 bases, and 8 bases had no gene match. This CDR3 region has 16 residues. Germline V lookup: CDR1 ENHRY, CDR2 SYGVKD. CDR3 loop: CAIARTSGRAIDTQYF. In nucleotides, the CDR3 is TGTGCCATCGCAAGGACTAGCGGGAGGGCCATAGATACGCAGTATTTT.

The CDR3 DNA follows: TGCAGCGTTGAAGATCGGGTTCAGGGCGCAACTAATGAAAAACTGTTTTTT. Translated: CSVEDRVQGATNEKLFF. The gene calls are TRBV29-1 and TRBJ1-4, with D perhaps matching TRBD1 (5 bases). This CDR3 spans 17 amino acids. The germline V and J ends were trimmed by 0 bases and 0 bases, with 14 bases remaining between them. The V gene's germline CDR1 is SQVTM and CDR2 ANQGSEA.

The chain joins TRBV10-3 to TRBJ2-1; 10 bases match TRBD1. This CDR3 comprises 19 residues. J lost 1 base, V lost 2 bases, and 11 bases had no gene match. Looked up from germline, CDR1 is ENHRY and CDR2 is SYGVKD. The CDR3 loop is CAISEAGTGDFRSYNEQFF. CDR3 coding DNA: TGTGCCATCAGTGAGGCCGGGACAGGGGATTTTAGGTCCTACAATGAGCAGTTCTTC.

The gene calls are TRBV5-1 and TRBJ1-2; weak D call: TRBD1 (6 bases). V was clipped by 2 bases and J by 4 bases, with 15 bases between them. Germline-derived CDR1 and CDR2 are SGHRS and YFSETQ. The CDR3 loop spans 15 amino acids. The CDR3: CASSLAPTGTYGYTF. As DNA, the CDR3 is TGCGCCAGCAGCTTAGCTCCCACAGGGACCTATGGCTACACCTTC.

The CDR3: CASSLGVASSGNTIYF. CDR3 nucleotides: TGTGCCAGCAGCTTAGGCGTGGCAAGTTCTGGAAACACCATATATTTT. J is TRBJ1-3 and V is TRBV13; no reliable D call. CDR1 is PRHDT, CDR2 FYEKMQ, per germline (reference sequence). The CDR3 is 16 residues long. V gave up 0 bases and J gave up 1 base, with 10 bases separating them.

The V call is TRBV5-6, the J call TRBJ1-2, with 8 bases identical to TRBD1. The junction had 3 bases not matched to a gene; V was cut back by 4 bases and J by 1 base. This CDR3 is 14 amino acids long. Per the germline V gene, CDR1 is SGHDT and CDR2 is YYEEEE. The CDR3 sequence is CASSPGQDNYGYTF. The CDR3 DNA sequence: TGTGCCAGCAGCCCGGGACAGGATAACTATGGCTACACCTTC. The full variable domain, with the rest looked up from reference TRBV5-6 and TRBJ1-2, is DAGVTQSPTHLIKTRGQQVTLRCSPKSGHDTVSWYQQALGQGPQFIFQYYEEEERQRGNFPDRFSGHQFPNYSSELNVNALLLGDSALYLCASSPGQDNYGYTFGSGTRLTVV.